This T cell receptor beta chain was identified in a study of blood T cell repertoires in COVID-19. The length of the CDR3 is 15 residues. Germline V gives CDR1 MGHRA, CDR2 YSYEKL. Trimming cost V 4 bases and J 7 bases; bases outside gene matches: 5. Authors' data handling: Reference gene primer amplification in the assay estimated nucleated cell counts. The repertoire was sequenced with immunoSEQ multiplex PCR; TCRdb's copy has only in-frame clones and lacks some. Clone size and V and J calls were adopted from that table, with D and trimming inferred from the DNA. The sample lists 300,000 to 350,000 clones, about 93% occurring once. The count of this clone is one.

The chain combines TRBV4-1 with TRBJ2-2, with TRBD1 matching over 11 bases. This clonotype was obtained from a woman under 30 who had recovered from COVID-19. The sample was peripheral blood. CDR3 in DNA: TGCGCCAGCAGCCCATGGACAGGGGGCATCGGGGAGCTGTTTTTT. Translation gives CASSPWTGGIGELFF.